This paragraph reports one T cell receptor (beta chain). This entry is derived from a study of blood T cell repertoires in COVID-19. On the study more broadly: Nucleic acid was either cDNA or gDNA, and it came from T cells, B-cell-depleted T cells, or PBMCs.

Someone with COVID-19 had been met by exposed participants within 2 weeks before study entry. V was clipped by 4 bases and J by 12 bases; unmatched bases: 5. CDR3 length: 12 amino acids. The germline gives CDR1 MRHNA, CDR2 SNTAGT. Source study methods: Reference gene primer amplification gave estimated nucleated cell counts. The protocol was immunoSEQ multiplex PCR, while the TCRdb copy is restricted to in-frame clones and leaves out a portion. V and J calls and clone size follow that table, whereas D and trimming were derived from the DNA. The sample has fewer than 250,000 clones, about 80% seen once.

The TCR sequence derives from a woman in her 40s who had been exposed to COVID-19. Sequences were obtained from PBMCs or T cells enriched from blood (not recorded which). The chain recombines TRBV6-4 with TRBJ1-1; TRBD1 matches 10 bases. The CDR3: CASSAAGQGTFF. The CDR3 DNA sequence: TGTGCCAGCAGTGCTGCGGGACAGGGGACTTTCTTT.